A selection of T cell receptor beta chains follows, all from one sample in a study of cytomegalovirus exposure and HLA in healthy donors. Sequencing was performed with immunoSEQ multiplex PCR; in TCRdb, only in-frame clones are kept and a portion is missing. The data contain approximately 170,000 clones, over 80% of them singletons. Sequencing was done on a sample of PBMCs. The receptors were sampled from a male donor in good health and CMV-seronegative. The conserved cysteine and the conserved F or W are not part of the CDR3 here. Fields, in order: clone size, V gene, J gene, CDR3 protein. The listing skips clone size in some rows; elsewhere it reads once, few, many or a size class.

>NA|TRBV10-3|TRBJ1-1
AISGATGWATEAF
>NA|TRBV10-3|TRBJ2-5
AIFDADRGRETQY
>NA|TRBV7-9|TRBJ2-5
ASSRRTVQETQY
>few|TRBV6-4|TRBJ2-3
ASSDLGGAHTDTQY
>NA|TRBV20-1|TRBJ2-7
SVNRAYEQY
>NA|TRBV2|TRBJ1-5
ASSEVVGDSNQPQH
>NA|TRBV6-5|TRBJ2-7
ASRGQGAAYEQY
>NA|TRBV10-3|TRBJ1-2
AISEPGENYGYT
>NA|TRBV5-4|TRBJ2-5
ASSAPVAGGVETQY
>NA|TRBV7-9|TRBJ1-1
ALARGNTEAF
>few|TRBV6-4|TRBJ2-3
ASSEPGDTDTQY
>NA|TRBV7-2|TRBJ2-1
ASSLETGYNEQF
>NA|TRBV11-3|TRBJ2-1
ASSLFSSGDNEQF
>NA|TRBV5-1|TRBJ1-5
ASSWGTASNQPQH
>NA|TRBV6-6|TRBJ1-6
ASSSGQGAYNSPLH
>NA|TRBV5-6|TRBJ2-2
ASSSARARSTGELF
>NA|TRBV5-1|TRBJ2-3
ASSLETGGAVDTQY
>NA|TRBV18|TRBJ1-5
ASSPPTGTGGANQPQH
>NA|TRBV19|TRBJ2-7
ASSTSGTGFTYEQY
>NA|TRBV25-1|TRBJ2-1
ASSDTTGGWNEQF
>many|TRBV5-1|TRBJ2-7
ASSSRTGGMQY
>NA|TRBV5-8|TRBJ2-3
ASSPGEDTQY
>NA|TRBV6-5|TRBJ1-2
ASSYAGRATYGYT
>NA|TRBV10-3|TRBJ2-7
AISRKPGQGANEQY
>NA|TRBV27|TRBJ1-5
ASSPGTGGVQPQH
>few|TRBV5-4|TRBJ2-1
ASSRGLAATYNEQF
>few|TRBV6-1|TRBJ1-5
ASSGKQGRIQPQH
>NA|TRBV7-8|TRBJ1-1
ASSVGTGAMNTEAF
>few|TRBV18|TRBJ1-6
ASSGTQGRDSPLH
>NA|TRBV6-4|TRBJ2-1
ASSDSGGGAYNEQF
>NA|TRBV10-3|TRBJ1-4
AISDRLSNEKLF
>NA|TRBV2|TRBJ2-1
ASSLAGATYNEQF
>NA|TRBV29-1|TRBJ2-7
SVGQSSGGPYEQY
>NA|TRBV18|TRBJ2-7
ASSPPGLAGATDQY
>NA|TRBV19|TRBJ2-7
ASSTPGQGSYEQY
>NA|TRBV30|TRBJ1-3
AWSGASGNTIY
>NA|TRBV15|TRBJ2-1
ATSRGGEEAYNEQF
>NA|TRBV5-1|TRBJ1-1
ASSLAGTDMNTEAF
>NA|TRBV18|TRBJ2-1
ASSPLTTDAGARVDEQF
>NA|TRBV14|TRBJ1-2
ASSPTGHRYGYT
>NA|TRBV5-6|TRBJ1-2
ASSMVGFNYGYT
>few|TRBV19|TRBJ1-1
ASRDGGDTEAF
>NA|TRBV6-1|TRBJ2-1
ATGSNSYNEQF
>NA|TRBV7-9|TRBJ2-5
ASSLGTSARAQY
>NA|TRBV19|TRBJ1-6
ASSWTGYNSPLH
>NA|TRBV6-1|TRBJ1-1
ASSFKIDRGSEAF
>NA|TRBV5-4|TRBJ2-5
ASSWGLAGGLQTQY
>few|TRBV7-9|TRBJ1-5
ASSLGQNNQPQH
>NA|TRBV14|TRBJ2-3
ASSQDSPPVTQY
>NA|TRBV6-5|TRBJ1-1
ASSYYRDTEAF
>NA|TRBV18|TRBJ1-3
ASSQLPMERGNTIY
>few|TRBV2|TRBJ1-1
ASSATGSYTEAF
>few|TRBV7-6|TRBJ2-7
ASSALWGPYEQY
>few|TRBV5-5|TRBJ2-7
ASSLGQGLSYEQY
>NA|TRBV2|TRBJ1-1
ASSLQPNTEAF
>NA|TRBV21-1|TRBJ1-5
ASSKGVALSNQPQH
>NA|TRBV4-3|TRBJ1-5
ASSQDVSGYNQPQH